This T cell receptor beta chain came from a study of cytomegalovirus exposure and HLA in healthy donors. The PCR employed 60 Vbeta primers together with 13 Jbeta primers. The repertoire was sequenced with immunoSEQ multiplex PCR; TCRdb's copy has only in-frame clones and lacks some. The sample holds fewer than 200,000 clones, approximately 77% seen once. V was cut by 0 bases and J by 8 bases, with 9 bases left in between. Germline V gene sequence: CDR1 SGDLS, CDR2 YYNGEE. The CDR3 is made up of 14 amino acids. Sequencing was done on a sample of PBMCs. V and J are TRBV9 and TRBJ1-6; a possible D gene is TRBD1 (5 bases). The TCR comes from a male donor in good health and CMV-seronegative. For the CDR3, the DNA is TGTGCCAGCAGCGTAGGGGGCGAGTATTCACCCCTCCACTTT. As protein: CASSVGGEYSPLHF.